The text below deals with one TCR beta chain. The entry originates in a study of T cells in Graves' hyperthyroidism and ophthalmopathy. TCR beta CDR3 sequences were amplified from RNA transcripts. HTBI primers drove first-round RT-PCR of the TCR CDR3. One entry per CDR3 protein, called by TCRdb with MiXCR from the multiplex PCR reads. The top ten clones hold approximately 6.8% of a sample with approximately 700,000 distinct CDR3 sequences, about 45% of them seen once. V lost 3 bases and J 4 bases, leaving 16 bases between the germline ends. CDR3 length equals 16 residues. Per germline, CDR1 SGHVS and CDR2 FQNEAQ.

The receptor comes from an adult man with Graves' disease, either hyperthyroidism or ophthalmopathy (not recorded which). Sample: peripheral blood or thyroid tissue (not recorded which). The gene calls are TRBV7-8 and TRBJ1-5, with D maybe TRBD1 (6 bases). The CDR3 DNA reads TGTGCCAGCAGCTTCGGTTATAGGGGGAGGAATCAGCCCCAGCATTTT. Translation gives CASSFGYRGRNQPQHF.